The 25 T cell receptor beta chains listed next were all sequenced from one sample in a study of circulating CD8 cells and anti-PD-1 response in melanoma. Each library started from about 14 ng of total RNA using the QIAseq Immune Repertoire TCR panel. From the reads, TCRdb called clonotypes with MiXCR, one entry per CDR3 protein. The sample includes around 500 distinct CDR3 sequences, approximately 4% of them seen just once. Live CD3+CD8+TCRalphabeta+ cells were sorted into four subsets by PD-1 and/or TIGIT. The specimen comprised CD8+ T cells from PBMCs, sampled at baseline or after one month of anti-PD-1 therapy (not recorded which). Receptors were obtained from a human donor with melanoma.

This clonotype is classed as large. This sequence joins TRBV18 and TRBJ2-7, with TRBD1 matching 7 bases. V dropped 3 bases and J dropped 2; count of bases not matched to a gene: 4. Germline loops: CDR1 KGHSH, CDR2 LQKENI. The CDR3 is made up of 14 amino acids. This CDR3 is CASSPRDRAYEQYF. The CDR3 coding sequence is TGTGCCAGCTCACCCCGGGACAGAGCCTACGAGCAGTACTTC.

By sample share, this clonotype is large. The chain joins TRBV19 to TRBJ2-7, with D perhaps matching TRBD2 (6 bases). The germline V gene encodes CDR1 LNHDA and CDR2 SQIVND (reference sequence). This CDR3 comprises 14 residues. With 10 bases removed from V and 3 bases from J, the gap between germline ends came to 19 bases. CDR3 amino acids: CATSPTGGIYEQYF. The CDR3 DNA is TGTGCCACCTCCCCCACCGGAGGGATCTACGAGCAGTACTTC.

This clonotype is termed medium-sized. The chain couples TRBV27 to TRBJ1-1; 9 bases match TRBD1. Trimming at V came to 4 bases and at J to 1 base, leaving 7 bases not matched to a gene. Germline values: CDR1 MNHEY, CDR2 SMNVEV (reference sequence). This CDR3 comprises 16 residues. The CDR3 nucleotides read TGTGCCAGCAGTTCACAGGGGGCGTTTGCGAACACTGAAGCTTTCTTT. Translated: CASSSQGAFANTEAFF.

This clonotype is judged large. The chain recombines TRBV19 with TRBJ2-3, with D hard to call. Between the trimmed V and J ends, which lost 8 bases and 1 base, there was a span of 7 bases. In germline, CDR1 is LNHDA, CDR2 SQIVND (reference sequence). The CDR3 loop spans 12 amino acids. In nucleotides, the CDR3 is TGTGCCAGTGTGGACGGCACAGATACGCAGTATTTT. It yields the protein CASVDGTDTQYF.

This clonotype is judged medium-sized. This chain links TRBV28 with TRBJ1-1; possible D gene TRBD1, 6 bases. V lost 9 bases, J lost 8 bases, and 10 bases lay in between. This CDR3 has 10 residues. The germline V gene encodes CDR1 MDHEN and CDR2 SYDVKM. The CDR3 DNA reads TGTGCCAGTACAGGGCCCGAAGCTTTCTTT. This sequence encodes CASTGPEAFF.

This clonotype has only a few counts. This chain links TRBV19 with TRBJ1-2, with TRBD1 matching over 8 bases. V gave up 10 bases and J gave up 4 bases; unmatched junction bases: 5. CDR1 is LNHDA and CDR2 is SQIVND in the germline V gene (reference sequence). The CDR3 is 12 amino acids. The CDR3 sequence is CATRDRSYGYTF. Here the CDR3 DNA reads TGTGCCACCAGGGACAGGTCCTATGGCTACACCTTC.

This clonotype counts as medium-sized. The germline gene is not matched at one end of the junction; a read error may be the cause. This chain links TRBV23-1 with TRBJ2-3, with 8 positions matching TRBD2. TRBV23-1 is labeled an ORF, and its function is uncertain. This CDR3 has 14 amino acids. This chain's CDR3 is CASGLGLARDTRYF. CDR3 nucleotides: TGCGCCAGCGGCCTCGGACTAGCAAGAGATACGCGGTATTTT.

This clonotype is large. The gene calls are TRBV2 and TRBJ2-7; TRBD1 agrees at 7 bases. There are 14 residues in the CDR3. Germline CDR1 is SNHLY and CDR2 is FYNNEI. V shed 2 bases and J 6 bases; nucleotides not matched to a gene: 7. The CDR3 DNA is TGTGCCAGCAGTGAATTTGAGGGGGCCTCCGAGCAGTACTTC. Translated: CASSEFEGASEQYF. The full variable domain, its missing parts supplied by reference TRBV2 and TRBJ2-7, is EPEVTQTPSHQVTQMGQEVILRCVPISNHLYFYWYRQILGQKVEFLVSFYNNEISEKSEIFDDQFSVERPDGSNFTLKIRSTKLEDSAMYFCASSEFEGASEQYFGPGTRLTVT.

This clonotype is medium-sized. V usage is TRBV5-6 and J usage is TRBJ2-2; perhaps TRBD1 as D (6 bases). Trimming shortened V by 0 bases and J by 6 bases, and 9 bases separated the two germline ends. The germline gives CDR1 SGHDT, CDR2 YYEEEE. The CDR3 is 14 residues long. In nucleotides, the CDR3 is TGTGCCAGCAGCTTGGTTGCAGGGGCCGGGGAGCTGTTTTTT. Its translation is CASSLVAGAGELFF.

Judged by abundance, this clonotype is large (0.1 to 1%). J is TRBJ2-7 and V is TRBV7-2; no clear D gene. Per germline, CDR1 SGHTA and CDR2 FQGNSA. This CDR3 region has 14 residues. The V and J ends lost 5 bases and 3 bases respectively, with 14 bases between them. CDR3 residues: CASSLYLGSYEQYF. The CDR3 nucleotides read TGTGCCAGCAGCCTTTACCTAGGTAGCTACGAGCAGTACTTC.

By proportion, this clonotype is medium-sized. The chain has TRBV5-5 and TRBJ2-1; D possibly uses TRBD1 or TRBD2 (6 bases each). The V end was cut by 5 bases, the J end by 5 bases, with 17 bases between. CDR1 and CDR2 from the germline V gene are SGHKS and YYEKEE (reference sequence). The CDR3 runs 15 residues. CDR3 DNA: TGTGCCAGCAGTTTACAGGGACTCCCCAACAATGAGCAGTTCTTC. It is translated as CASSLQGLPNNEQFF.

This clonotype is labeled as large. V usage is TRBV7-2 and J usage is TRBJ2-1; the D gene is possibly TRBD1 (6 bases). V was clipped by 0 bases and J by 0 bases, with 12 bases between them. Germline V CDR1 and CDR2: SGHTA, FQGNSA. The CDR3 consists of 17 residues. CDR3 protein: CASSLALGQYSYNEQFF. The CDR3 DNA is TGTGCCAGCAGCTTAGCCCTAGGACAGTACTCCTACAATGAGCAGTTCTTC.

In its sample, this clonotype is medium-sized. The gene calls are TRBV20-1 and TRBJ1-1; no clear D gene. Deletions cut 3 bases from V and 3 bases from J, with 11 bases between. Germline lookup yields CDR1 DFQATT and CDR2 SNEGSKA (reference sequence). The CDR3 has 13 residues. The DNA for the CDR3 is TGCAGTGCTAGTGGAACTAGGGACACTGAAGCTTTCTTT. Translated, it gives CSASGTRDTEAFF.

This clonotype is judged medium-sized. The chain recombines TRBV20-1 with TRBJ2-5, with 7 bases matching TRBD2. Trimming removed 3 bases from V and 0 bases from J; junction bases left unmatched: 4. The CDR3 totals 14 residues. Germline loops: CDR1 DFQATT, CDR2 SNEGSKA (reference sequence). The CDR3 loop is CSASPAGYQETQYF. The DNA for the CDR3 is TGCAGTGCTAGCCCAGCGGGGTACCAAGAGACCCAGTACTTC.

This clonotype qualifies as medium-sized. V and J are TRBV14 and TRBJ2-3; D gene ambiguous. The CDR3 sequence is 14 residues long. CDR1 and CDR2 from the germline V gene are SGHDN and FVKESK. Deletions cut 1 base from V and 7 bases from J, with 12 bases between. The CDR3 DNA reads TGTGCCAGCAGCCAAGGAACCGGGCAAAATACGCAGTATTTT. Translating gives CASSQGTGQNTQYF.

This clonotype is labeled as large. The chain's CDR3 is CASSLVPEEETQYF. Here the CDR3 DNA reads TGTGCCAGCAGTTTGGTGCCAGAGGAAGAGACCCAGTACTTC. The V gene is TRBV12-3 or TRBV12-4, the J gene TRBJ2-5, with D unresolved. V was shortened by 3 bases and J by 3 bases, with 11 bases between the two germline ends. CDR3 length: 14 amino acids.

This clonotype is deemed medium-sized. The CDR3 sequence is CASSPSPSGVAPYNEQFF. CDR3 nucleotide sequence: TGTGCCAGCAGCCCCTCCCCATCCGGGGTCGCCCCCTACAATGAGCAGTTCTTC. The chain couples TRBV12-3 or TRBV12-4 to TRBJ2-1; maybe TRBD2 (5 bases). Between the trimmed V and J ends, which lost 6 bases and 2 bases, there was a span of 23 bases. This CDR3 region has 18 residues.

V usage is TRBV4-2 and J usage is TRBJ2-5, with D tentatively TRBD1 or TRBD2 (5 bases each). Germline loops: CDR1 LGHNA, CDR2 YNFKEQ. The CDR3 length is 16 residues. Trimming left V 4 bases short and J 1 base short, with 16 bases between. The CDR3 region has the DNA TGTGCCAGCAGCCTGATTGTCGGGGCATTCCAAGAGACCCAGTACTTC. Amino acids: CASSLIVGAFQETQYF.

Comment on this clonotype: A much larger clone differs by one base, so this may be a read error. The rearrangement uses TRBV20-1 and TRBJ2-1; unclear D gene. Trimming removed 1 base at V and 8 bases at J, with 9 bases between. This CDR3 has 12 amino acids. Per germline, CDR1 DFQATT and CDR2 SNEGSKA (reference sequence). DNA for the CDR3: TGCAGTGCTAGAGGTCTAGGACATGAGCAGTTCTTC. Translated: CSARGLGHEQFF.

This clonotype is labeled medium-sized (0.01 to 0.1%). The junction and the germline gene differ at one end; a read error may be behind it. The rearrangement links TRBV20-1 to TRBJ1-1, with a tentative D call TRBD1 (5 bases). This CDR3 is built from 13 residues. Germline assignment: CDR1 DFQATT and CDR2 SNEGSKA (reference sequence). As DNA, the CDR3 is TGCTGTGCTAGAGGGGAATGGGGGACTGAAGCTTTCTTT. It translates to CCARGEWGTEAFF.

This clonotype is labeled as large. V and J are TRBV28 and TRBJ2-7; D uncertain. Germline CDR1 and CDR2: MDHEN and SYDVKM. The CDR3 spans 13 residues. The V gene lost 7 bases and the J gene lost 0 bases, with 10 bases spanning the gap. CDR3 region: CASTESLSYEQYF. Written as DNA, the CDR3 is TGTGCCAGCACCGAGAGCCTCTCCTACGAGCAGTACTTC.

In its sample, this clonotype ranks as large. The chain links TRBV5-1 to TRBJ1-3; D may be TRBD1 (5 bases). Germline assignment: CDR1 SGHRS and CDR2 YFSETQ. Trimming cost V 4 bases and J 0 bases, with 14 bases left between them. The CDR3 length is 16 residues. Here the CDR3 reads CASSPKTVSSGNTIYF. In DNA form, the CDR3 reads TGCGCCAGCAGCCCGAAGACAGTGAGCTCTGGAAACACCATATATTTT. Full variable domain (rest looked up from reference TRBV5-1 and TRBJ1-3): KAGVTQTPRYLIKTRGQQVTLSCSPISGHRSVSWYQQTPGQGLQFLFEYFSETQRNKGNFPGRFSGRQFSNSRSEMNVSTLELGDSALYLCASSPKTVSSGNTIYFGEGSWLTVV.

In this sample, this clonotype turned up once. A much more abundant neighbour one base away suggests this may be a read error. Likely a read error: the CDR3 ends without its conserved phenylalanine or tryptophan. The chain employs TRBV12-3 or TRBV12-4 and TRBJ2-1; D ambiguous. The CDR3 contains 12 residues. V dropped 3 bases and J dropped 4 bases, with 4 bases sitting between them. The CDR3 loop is CASSFSYNEQFI. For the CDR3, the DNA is TGTGCCAGCAGTTTCTCGTACAATGAGCAGTTCATC.

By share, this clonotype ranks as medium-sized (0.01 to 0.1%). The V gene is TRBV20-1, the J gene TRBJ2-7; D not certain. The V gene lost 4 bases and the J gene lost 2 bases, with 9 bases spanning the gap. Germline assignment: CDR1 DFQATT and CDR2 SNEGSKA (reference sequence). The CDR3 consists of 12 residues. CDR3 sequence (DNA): TGCAGTGCTAAAAGTCAGACCTACGAGCAGTACTTC. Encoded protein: CSAKSQTYEQYF.

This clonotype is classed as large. CDR3 amino acids: CSVDLSGGIYNEQFF. CDR3 in DNA: TGCAGCGTCGACCTTAGCGGGGGGATCTACAATGAGCAGTTCTTC. V usage is TRBV29-1 and J usage is TRBJ2-1; TRBD2 aligns across 10 bases. Germline trimming cut 6 bases from V and 3 bases from J; bases unmatched to any gene: 8. The CDR3 length is 15 residues. CDR1 SQVTM and CDR2 ANQGSEA come from the germline V gene.